Only a few counts were recorded for the clone carrying this T cell receptor (beta chain). This entry is derived from a study of CD8 T cells in ankylosing spondylitis. Trimming pared 6 bases from V and 4 bases from J, leaving 10 bases between. The CDR3 totals 13 residues. Via MiXCR, TCRdb re-called the 5' RACE reads, giving one row per CDR3 protein. Of some 120,000 distinct CDR3 sequences listed, about an eighth are singletons. This chain uses TRBV12-3 or TRBV12-4 with TRBJ2-1, with a possible D match to TRBD2 (5 bases). Material: blood, either unsorted or a sorted T cell fraction (not recorded which). This sequence originates from a female donor with ankylosing spondylitis or in good health (not recorded which). The CDR3 DNA is TGTGCCAGCAGAGAACTAGTGTACAATGAGCAGTTCTTC. Translating gives CASRELVYNEQFF.